This T cell receptor (beta chain) was found in a study of identical twins. CDR3 length: 14 amino acids. After removal of 6 bases from V and 1 base from J, the junction contained 3 bases not matched to a gene. Germline CDR1 SQVTM, CDR2 ANQGSEA. This clonotype was seen a few times. What it recognizes is unknown. Through template switching, a universal primer site was introduced, and the cDNA contained unique molecular identifiers. TCRdb used MiXCR to reprocess the 5' RACE reads, holding one entry per CDR3 protein. The sample carries 600,000 to 850,000 distinct CDR3 sequences, around a sixth recorded once. General study points: Models underestimated how often monozygotic twins shared out-of-frame TCR alpha.

These data also featured in a second study, about T cells expressing NK-cell markers. That work states: Dominant NKG2C+ clonotypes were found to form about 1.0-7.5% of CD8+ T cells in about 6 donors.

Sample: PBMCs. This chain links TRBV29-1 with TRBJ2-2; 9 bases are a match to TRBD1. The clonotype comes from a woman aged 18-35 years in good health. The DNA of the CDR3 is TGCAGCGTACCGGGACAGGGGAACACCGGGGAGCTGTTTTTT. Amino acid sequence: CSVPGQGNTGELFF.